Here is one TCR beta chain with its context. Its target is unknown. These data originate in a study of T cell repertoires in cytomegalovirus infection. General study findings and limits: Ex vivo responses were dominated by HLA-C-restricted CMV-specific TCR beta clonotypes.

Trimming took 5 bases from V and 2 from J; bases not matched to a gene: 12. CDR3 length: 18 residues. Per the germline V gene, CDR1 is SGHVS and CDR2 is FQNEAQ. From the reads, TCRdb called clonotypes with MiXCR, one entry per CDR3 protein. The sample lists 40,000 to 55,000 distinct CDR3 sequences; 20% to 25% were seen once. This receptor was identified in a human donor in good health (CMV status not recorded). Some clones in this sample may be carry-over from other donors' samples. Here the sequenced sample was CD8+ T cells from cultured PBMCs, taken from culture after CMV antigen stimulation. The rearrangement joins TRBV7-8 to TRBJ2-7; the match to TRBD2 covers 13 bases. CDR3 residues: CASSAPGLAGDNPYEQYF. CDR3 nucleotides: TGTGCCAGCAGCGCCCCAGGACTAGCGGGGGATAATCCCTACGAGCAGTACTTC.